Listed below are T cell receptor beta chains from one sample, sequenced in a study of OX40 agonist ivuxolimab in advanced cancers. Sequencing was performed with immunoSEQ multiplex PCR; in TCRdb, only in-frame clones are kept and a portion is missing. This sample has nearly 45,000 clones, with roughly 84% found just once. This material consisted of CD4+ or CD8+ T cells sorted from blood, taken in a trial of the OX40 agonist ivuxolimab. These TCRs come from an adult with an advanced solid tumor such as melanoma, head and neck, liver or kidney cancer. Both conserved end residues are part of each CDR3. A D gene is named only where the DNA matches it firmly. Some rows mark clone size as missing; the rest say once, few, many or name a class of expanded clone.

D gene: TRBD1; clone size: NA; V gene: TRBV9; J gene: TRBJ2-7; CDR3 DNA: TGTGCCAGCAGCCCCGCCGGGACAGGGGACCCCTACGAGCAGTACTTC; CDR3 protein: CASSPAGTGDPYEQYF
D gene: NA; clone size: NA; V gene: TRBV4-3; J gene: TRBJ2-2; CDR3 DNA: TGCGCCACCGGGGAGCTGTTTTTT; CDR3 protein: CATGELFF
D gene: TRBD1; clone size: NA; V gene: TRBV4-3; J gene: TRBJ2-1; CDR3 DNA: TGCGCCAGCAGCCAAGATAAAGGGGGCCTGTACAATGAGCAGTTCTTC; CDR3 protein: CASSQDKGGLYNEQFF
D gene: NA; clone size: NA; V gene: TRBV19; J gene: TRBJ1-2; CDR3 DNA: TGTGCCAGTAGTATAGATCTAGGAACAGGGCAAGGCTACACCTTC; CDR3 protein: CASSIDLGTGQGYTF
D gene: TRBD2; clone size: few; V gene: TRBV6-1; J gene: TRBJ2-7; CDR3 DNA: TGTGCCAGCAGTGTAGGTAGCGGGATATCCTACGAGCAGTACTTC; CDR3 protein: CASSVGSGISYEQYF
D gene: NA; clone size: NA; V gene: TRBV5-1; J gene: TRBJ1-2; CDR3 DNA: TGCGCCAGCAGCTTGGGGCAGGGCGGCCGGTATGGCTACACCTTC; CDR3 protein: CASSLGQGGRYGYTF
D gene: TRBD1; clone size: NA; V gene: TRBV27; J gene: TRBJ2-5; CDR3 DNA: TGTGCCAGCAGTCCGAAGGGCGCGCCAGGGGGAGAGACCCAGTACTTC; CDR3 protein: CASSPKGAPGGETQYF
D gene: NA; clone size: NA; V gene: TRBV19; J gene: TRBJ2-7; CDR3 DNA: TGTGCCAGTTCTAGGGACCCTCGGTACGAGCAGTACTTC; CDR3 protein: CASSRDPRYEQYF
D gene: NA; clone size: NA; V gene: TRBV4-1; J gene: TRBJ1-2; CDR3 DNA: TGCGCCAGCACCCAAGATCGGGGGAACTATGGCTACACCTTC; CDR3 protein: CASTQDRGNYGYTF
D gene: TRBD1; clone size: NA; V gene: TRBV9; J gene: TRBJ1-2; CDR3 DNA: TGTGCCAGCAGCGTAGGGGACAGCGTACAATATGGCTACACCTTC; CDR3 protein: CASSVGDSVQYGYTF
D gene: TRBD1; clone size: NA; V gene: TRBV7-8; J gene: TRBJ2-7; CDR3 DNA: TGTGCCAGCAGCTCGGACAGGGGACACTACGAGCAGTACTTC; CDR3 protein: CASSSDRGHYEQYF
D gene: TRBD2; clone size: NA; V gene: TRBV4-1; J gene: TRBJ2-7; CDR3 DNA: TGCGCCAGCAGCCAAGATCCGGGAGGCGCAGCCTACGAGCAGTACTTC; CDR3 protein: CASSQDPGGAAYEQYF
D gene: TRBD2; clone size: once; V gene: TRBV7-6; J gene: TRBJ2-1; CDR3 DNA: TGTGCCAGCAGCTTAAATGGACTAGCGGGAATCCCCTACAATGAGCAGTTCTTC; CDR3 protein: CASSLNGLAGIPYNEQFF
D gene: NA; clone size: NA; V gene: TRBV28; J gene: TRBJ2-7; CDR3 DNA: TGTGCCAGCAGCCTCCACAGGGGAGGTAGCAACGAGCAGTACTTC; CDR3 protein: CASSLHRGGSNEQYF
D gene: TRBD1; clone size: NA; V gene: TRBV27; J gene: TRBJ1-1; CDR3 DNA: TGTGCCAGCAGTTTAACAGGGGATCGTGTCACTGAAGCTTTCTTT; CDR3 protein: CASSLTGDRVTEAFF
D gene: TRBD1; clone size: NA; V gene: TRBV13; J gene: TRBJ2-7; CDR3 DNA: TGTGCCAGCAGTCCTCGGGGACAGGCCTCCTACGAGCAGTACTTC; CDR3 protein: CASSPRGQASYEQYF
D gene: NA; clone size: NA; V gene: TRBV4-3; J gene: TRBJ1-1; CDR3 DNA: TGCGCCAGCAGCCCGTGGGTATCCGAGACAACAGGGGCTTTCTTT; CDR3 protein: CASSPWVSETTGAFF
D gene: NA; clone size: NA; V gene: TRBV11-2; J gene: TRBJ2-1; CDR3 DNA: TGTGCCAGCAGCTTTGCTGAGTCCCGGCATGAGCAGTTCTTC; CDR3 protein: CASSFAESRHEQFF
D gene: TRBD2; clone size: NA; V gene: TRBV11-2; J gene: TRBJ2-7; CDR3 DNA: TGTGCCAGCAGCAAGACTAGCGGGGTTTCCTACGAGCAGTACTTC; CDR3 protein: CASSKTSGVSYEQYF
D gene: NA; clone size: once; V gene: TRBV30; J gene: TRBJ2-7; CDR3 DNA: TGTGCCTGGAGAGACCCGGGGCTCGAGCAGTACTTC; CDR3 protein: CAWRDPGLEQYF
D gene: NA; clone size: NA; V gene: TRBV7-7; J gene: TRBJ1-1; CDR3 DNA: TGTGCCAGCAGCTTGAGTAGGAACACTGAAGCTTTCTTT; CDR3 protein: CASSLSRNTEAFF
D gene: TRBD2; clone size: NA; V gene: TRBV28; J gene: TRBJ2-5; CDR3 DNA: TGTGCCAGCAGTTTAACTAGCGGTTCAACCTTCGGGGAGACCCAGTACTTC; CDR3 protein: CASSLTSGSTFGETQYF
D gene: TRBD2; clone size: NA; V gene: TRBV13; J gene: TRBJ2-2; CDR3 DNA: TGTGCCAGCAGCCCTGTCCCGGGACTAGCTCCCACCGGGGAGCTGTTTTTT; CDR3 protein: CASSPVPGLAPTGELFF
D gene: NA; clone size: NA; V gene: TRBV5-6; J gene: TRBJ1-1; CDR3 DNA: TGTGCCAGCAGCTTGGGGGGCCAAGGGAGCACTGAAGCTTTCTTT; CDR3 protein: CASSLGGQGSTEAFF
D gene: NA; clone size: NA; V gene: TRBV6-1; J gene: TRBJ1-1; CDR3 DNA: TGTGCCAGCAGTGACTTCGGGGGCGCCTCCCCTGAAGCTTTCTTT; CDR3 protein: CASSDFGGASPEAFF